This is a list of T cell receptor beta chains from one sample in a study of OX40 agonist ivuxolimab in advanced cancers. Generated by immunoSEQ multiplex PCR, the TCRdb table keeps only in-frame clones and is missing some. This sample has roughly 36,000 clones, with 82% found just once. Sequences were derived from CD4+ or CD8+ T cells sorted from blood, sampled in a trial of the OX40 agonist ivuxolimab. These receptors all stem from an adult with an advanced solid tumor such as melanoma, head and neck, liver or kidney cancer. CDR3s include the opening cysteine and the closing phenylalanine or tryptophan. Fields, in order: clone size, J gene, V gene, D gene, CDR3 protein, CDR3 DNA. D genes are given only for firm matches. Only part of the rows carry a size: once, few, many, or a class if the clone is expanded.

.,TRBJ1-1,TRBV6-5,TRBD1,CASTKGQENTEAFF,TGTGCCAGCACCAAGGGACAGGAGAACACTGAAGCTTTCTTT
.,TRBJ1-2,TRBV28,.,CASSLGQQYGYTF,TGTGCCAGCAGTTTAGGACAGCAGTATGGCTACACCTTC
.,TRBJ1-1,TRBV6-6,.,CASSPARGLVEAFF,TGTGCCAGCAGCCCCGCCCGGGGGTTAGTTGAAGCTTTCTTT
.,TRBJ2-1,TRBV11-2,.,CASSLTGPSEQFF,TGTGCCAGCAGCTTGACAGGTCCCAGTGAGCAGTTCTTC
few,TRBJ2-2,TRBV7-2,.,CASSLAGSVSSGELFF,TGTGCCAGCAGCTTAGCAGGATCCGTGTCGTCCGGGGAGCTGTTTTTT
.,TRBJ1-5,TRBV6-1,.,CASSEGGGGQPQHF,TGTGCCAGCAGTGAAGGGGGCGGGGGTCAGCCCCAGCATTTT
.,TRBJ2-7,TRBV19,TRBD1,CAIETGVSYEQYF,TGTGCCATAGAGACAGGGGTTTCCTACGAGCAGTACTTC
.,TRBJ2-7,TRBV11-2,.,CASSLEGFGEQYF,TGTGCCAGCAGCTTAGAGGGCTTTGGCGAGCAGTACTTC
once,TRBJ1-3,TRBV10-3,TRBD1,CATLPNRDRGGNTIYF,TGTGCCACCCTTCCCAACCGGGACAGAGGTGGAAACACCATATATTTT
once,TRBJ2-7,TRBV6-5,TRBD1,CASRGQLSYEQYF,TGTGCCAGCAGGGGACAGCTGAGCTACGAGCAGTACTTC
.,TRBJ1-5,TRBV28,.,CASSLRGHHSNQPQHF,TGTGCCAGCAGTTTACGGGGACACCATAGCAATCAGCCCCAGCATTTT
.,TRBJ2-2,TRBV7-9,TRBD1,CASSPGQGRPGGGELFF,TGTGCCAGCAGCCCTGGACAGGGGCGTCCGGGGGGCGGGGAGCTGTTTTTT
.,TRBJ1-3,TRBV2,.,CASSESGSAGNTIYF,TGTGCCAGCAGCGAATCAGGGAGCGCTGGAAACACCATATATTTT
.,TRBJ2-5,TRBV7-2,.,CASSSGLPGETQYF,TGTGCCAGCAGCTCCGGACTGCCGGGGGAGACCCAGTACTTC
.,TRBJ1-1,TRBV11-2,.,CASIFRGSLTNTEAFF,TGTGCCAGCATATTCAGGGGCTCACTAACTAACACTGAAGCTTTCTTT
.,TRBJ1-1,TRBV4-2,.,CASSQVSGSFSEAFF,TGTGCCAGCAGCCAAGTATCCGGGAGTTTCTCCGAAGCTTTCTTT
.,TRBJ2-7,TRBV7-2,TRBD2,CASSPPGTSGRTEQYF,TGTGCCAGCAGCCCCCCCGGGACTAGCGGGAGGACCGAGCAGTACTTC
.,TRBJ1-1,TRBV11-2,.,CASSLDLDRAFF,TGTGCCAGCAGCTTAGATCTCGACAGAGCTTTCTTT
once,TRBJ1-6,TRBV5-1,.,CASSLVGQGRSYNSPLHF,TGCGCCAGCAGCTTGGTAGGTCAGGGAAGGTCCTATAATTCACCCCTCCACTTT
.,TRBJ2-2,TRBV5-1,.,CASSSGSYTGELFF,TGCGCCAGCAGCTCGGGATCTTACACCGGGGAGCTGTTTTTT
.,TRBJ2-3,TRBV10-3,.,CAISGGQYTDTQYF,TGTGCCATCAGTGGGGGGCAGTACACAGATACGCAGTATTTT
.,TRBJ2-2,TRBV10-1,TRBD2,CASSRAGGTGELFF,TGCGCCAGCAGCCGAGCGGGGGGCACCGGGGAGCTGTTTTTT
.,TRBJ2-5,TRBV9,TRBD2,CASSVHGTSVETQYF,TGTGCCAGCAGCGTTCACGGGACTAGCGTAGAGACCCAGTACTTC
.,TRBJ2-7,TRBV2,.,CASRRFGFYEQYF,TGTGCCAGCAGGCGTTTCGGTTTCTACGAGCAGTACTTC
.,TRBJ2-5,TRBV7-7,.,CASKGSGETQYF,TGTGCCAGCAAGGGTTCTGGAGAGACCCAGTACTTC
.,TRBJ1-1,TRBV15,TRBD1,CATSRDSGTGNTEAFF,TGTGCCACCAGCAGAGACTCCGGGACAGGGAACACTGAAGCTTTCTTT
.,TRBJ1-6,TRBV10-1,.,CAGGLYNSPLHF,TGCGCCGGGGGACTATATAATTCACCCCTCCACTTT
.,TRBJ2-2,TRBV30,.,CASAGFGELFF,TGTGCTTCGGCGGGGTTCGGGGAGCTGTTTTTT
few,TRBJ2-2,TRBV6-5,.,CASSYSSQNTGELFF,TGTGCCAGCAGTTACTCATCACAGAACACCGGGGAGCTGTTTTTT
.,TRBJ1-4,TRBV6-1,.,CASSKNGLGEKLFF,TGTGCCAGCAGTAAGAATGGCTTGGGGGAAAAACTGTTTTTT
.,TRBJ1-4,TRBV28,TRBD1,CASSSHKGQGREKLFF,TGTGCCAGCAGTTCCCACAAGGGACAGGGGCGGGAAAAACTGTTTTTT
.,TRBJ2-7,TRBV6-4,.,CASRPLPPTLPAGNYEQYF,TGTGCCAGCAGACCCTTGCCTCCCACTCTCCCTGCGGGAAACTACGAGCAGTACTTC
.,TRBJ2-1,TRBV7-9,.,CASSLVSRDNNEQFF,TGTGCCAGCAGCTTAGTATCTCGGGACAACAATGAGCAGTTCTTC
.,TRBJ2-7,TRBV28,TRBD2,CASLTSGRESYEQYF,TGTGCCAGCTTGACTAGCGGGAGGGAGTCCTACGAGCAGTACTTC
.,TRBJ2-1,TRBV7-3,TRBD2,CASSLNRGTSGRNEQFF,TGTGCCAGCAGCTTAAATCGCGGGACTAGCGGGAGAAATGAGCAGTTCTTC
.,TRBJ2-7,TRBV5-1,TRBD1,CASSLGTVAYEQYF,TGCGCCAGCAGCTTAGGGACAGTAGCCTACGAGCAGTACTTC
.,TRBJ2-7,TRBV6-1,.,CASSSSPYEQYF,TGTGCCAGCAGTTCCTCCCCCTACGAGCAGTACTTC
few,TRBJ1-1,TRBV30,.,CAWRGESAAFF,TGTGCCTGGAGGGGAGAATCCGCGGCTTTCTTT
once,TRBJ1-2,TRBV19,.,CASSTTLSGGANYGYTF,TGTGCCAGTAGTACCACCCTCTCGGGCGGTGCTAACTATGGCTACACCTTC
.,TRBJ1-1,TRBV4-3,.,CASSQDRYTEAFF,TGCGCCAGCAGCCAAGACCGGTACACTGAAGCTTTCTTT
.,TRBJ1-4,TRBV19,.,CASRQTSTNEKLFF,TGTGCCAGCCGACAGACTTCAACTAATGAAAAACTGTTTTTT
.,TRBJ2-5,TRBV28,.,CASSLAGYGQETQYF,TGTGCCAGCAGTTTGGCGGGTTATGGACAAGAGACCCAGTACTTC
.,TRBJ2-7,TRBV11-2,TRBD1,CASSLATGGSYEQYF,TGTGCCAGCAGCTTAGCCACAGGGGGATCCTACGAGCAGTACTTC
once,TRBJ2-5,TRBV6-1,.,CASSEFGGETQYF,TGTGCCAGCAGTGAATTTGGGGGAGAGACCCAGTACTTC
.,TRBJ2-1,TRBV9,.,CASSVSSNEQFF,TGTGCCAGCAGCGTCAGTAGCAATGAGCAGTTCTTC
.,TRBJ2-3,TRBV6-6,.,CASNPRAPTDTQYF,TGTGCCAGCAACCCCCGGGCCCCCACAGATACGCAGTATTTT
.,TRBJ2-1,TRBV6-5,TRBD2,CASSLTSGAYNEQFF,TGTGCCAGCAGTCTGACTAGCGGAGCTTACAATGAGCAGTTCTTC